A single sample is the source of the 23 T cell receptor beta chains below, sequenced in a study of T cell responses to AZD1222 COVID-19 vaccine. Repertoires were generated with immunoSEQ multiplex PCR, while TCRdb's copy carries only in-frame clones and drops some. The sample lists approximately 140,000 clones, more than 80% occurring once. The sample consisted of peripheral blood, taken 28 days after the second dose of the MenACWY control vaccine. These receptors were collected from an adult who received the MenACWY meningococcal vaccine as a control.

This clone was counted only a few times. V and J are TRBV27 and TRBJ2-7, with TRBD1 matching over 11 bases. Germline V gene lookup returns CDR1 MNHEY and CDR2 SMNVEV (reference sequence). The CDR3 is 14 residues long. The V gene end was trimmed by 5 bases and the J gene end by 4 bases; junction bases not matched to a gene: 4. CDR3 region: CASSRTGGLYEQYF. Here the CDR3 DNA reads TGTGCCAGCAGTCGGACAGGGGGCCTATACGAGCAGTACTTC.

The chain is built from TRBV6-5 and TRBJ1-2; TRBD1 matches 8 bases. With 4 bases clipped from V and 4 bases from J, the junction kept 8 bases outside the gene matches. Germline V lookup: CDR1 MNHEY, CDR2 SVGAGI. The CDR3 runs to 15 residues. CDR3 residues: CASSSTTGVGYGYTF. In nucleotides, the CDR3 is TGTGCCAGCAGTTCGACGACAGGGGTAGGCTATGGCTACACCTTC.

This chain connects TRBV6-6 to TRBJ2-2; D might be TRBD2 (5 bases). This CDR3 contains 16 residues. Germline assignment: CDR1 MNHNY and CDR2 SVGAGI (reference sequence). Trimming pared 6 bases from V and 3 bases from J, leaving 17 bases between. The CDR3 coding sequence is TGTGCCAGCAGGGCCATGTGGACTCGCGACACCGGGGAGCTGTTTTTT. It is translated as CASRAMWTRDTGELFF.

This chain joins TRBV6-2 or TRBV6-3 and TRBJ1-1; D unclear. Trimming removed 2 bases at V and 5 bases at J, with 15 bases between. Germline V gives CDR1 MNHEY, CDR2 SVGEGT. The CDR3 loop spans 15 amino acids. As DNA, the CDR3 is TGTGCCAGCAGTTACCCTCAAACGGGGTTGACTGAAGCTTTCTTT. Amino acid sequence: CASSYPQTGLTEAFF.

This chain links TRBV9 with TRBJ2-7; 9 nucleotides align to TRBD2. Germline lookup yields CDR1 SGDLS and CDR2 YYNGEE. The CDR3 consists of 16 residues. The V and J ends lost 0 bases and 1 base, in that order; junction bases with no gene match: 5. The CDR3 DNA sequence: TGTGCCAGCAGCGTAGGTTCTAGCGGGAATTCCTACGAGCAGTACTTC. This translates into CASSVGSSGNSYEQYF.

The table lists this clone with a few counts. The chain carries TRBV6-2 or TRBV6-3 and TRBJ1-5; TRBD1 aligns across 9 bases. The CDR3 covers 17 residues. V was pared by 2 bases and J by 4 bases, with 9 bases of the junction left unmatched. Germline V lookup: CDR1 MNHEY, CDR2 SVGEGT. The CDR3 DNA sequence: TGTGCCAGCAGTTACACTACAGGGGGCGCCGGGAATCAGCCCCAGCATTTT. Translated, it gives CASSYTTGGAGNQPQHF.

The V gene is TRBV6-5, the J gene TRBJ1-3; D gene ambiguous. The germline V and J ends were trimmed by 7 bases and 3 bases, with 10 bases remaining between them. CDR3 length: 13 amino acids. Germline CDR1 MNHEY, CDR2 SVGAGI. The CDR3: CASTDPGGNTIYF. CDR3 coding DNA: TGTGCCAGCACGGACCCTGGTGGAAACACCATATATTTT.

The chain uses TRBV28 and TRBJ1-6; no definite D call. Germline V CDR1 and CDR2: MDHEN, SYDVKM. V shed 7 bases and J shed 7 bases, with 11 bases lying between them. The CDR3 loop spans 13 amino acids. The chain's CDR3 is CASNPQQNSPLHF. In DNA form, the CDR3 reads TGTGCCAGCAACCCCCAGCAGAATTCACCCCTCCACTTT.

Turning to this clone: One junction end disagrees with the germline gene, perhaps due to a read error. The gene calls are TRBV12-3 or TRBV12-4 and TRBJ1-4; 10 positions agree with TRBD1. This CDR3 comprises 12 residues. The CDR3 is CASSSSGTGVKF. For the CDR3, the DNA is TGTGCCAGCAGTTCCAGCGGGACAGGGGTGAAGTTT.

This clone was detected once. The CDR3 here is CASSLYPGGAGDTQYF. In DNA, the CDR3 is TGTGCCAGCAGCTTATATCCAGGGGGCGCAGGGGATACGCAGTATTTT. The chain recombines TRBV7-3 with TRBJ2-3; 8 bases fit TRBD1. The CDR3 has 16 residues. Per germline, CDR1 SGHTA and CDR2 FQGTGA. V shed 2 bases and J 6 bases; nucleotides not matched to a gene: 10.

This chain links TRBV5-4 with TRBJ2-7; D is unclear. V lost 2 bases and J lost 2, with 14 bases in between. This CDR3 contains 15 residues. Germline CDR1 SGHNT, CDR2 YYREEE (reference sequence). CDR3 loop: CASSLSATSAYEQYF. CDR3 nucleotide sequence: TGTGCCAGCAGCTTATCCGCGACCTCAGCCTACGAGCAGTACTTC.

The chain uses TRBV29-1 and TRBJ1-4, with TRBD1 as a possible D gene (6 bases). V shed 4 bases and J shed 8 bases, with 14 bases lying between them. The V gene's germline CDR1 is SQVTM and CDR2 ANQGSEA. The CDR3 runs to 13 residues. The CDR3 here is CSVARGRGEKLFF. The CDR3 nucleotides read TGCAGCGTTGCCAGGGGACGAGGGGAAAAACTGTTTTTT.

This clone was seen only a few times. The gene calls are TRBV7-2 and TRBJ2-7; 10 nucleotides agree with TRBD1. Germline loops: CDR1 SGHTA, CDR2 FQGNSA. The CDR3 loop spans 14 amino acids. J gave up 5 bases and V 3 bases, and 4 bases lay outside the gene matches. CDR3 in amino acids: CASSLVGTGDEQYF. The DNA for the CDR3 is TGTGCCAGCAGCTTGGTGGGGACAGGGGACGAGCAGTACTTC.

CDR3 residues: CASSIGNNYGYTF. CDR3 nucleotide sequence: TGTGCCAGCAGTATTGGAAATAACTATGGCTACACCTTC. The rearrangement joins TRBV28 to TRBJ1-2, with no clear D. CDR1 and CDR2 from the germline V gene are MDHEN and SYDVKM. Between the trimmed V and J ends, which lost 5 bases and 1 base, there was a span of 8 bases. This CDR3 region has 13 residues.

This chain uses TRBV4-3 with TRBJ1-5; D gene ambiguous. Trimming stripped 0 bases from V and 3 bases from J, with 9 bases between. Germline loops: CDR1 LGHNA, CDR2 YSLEER. The CDR3 sequence is 15 residues long. The CDR3 DNA is TGCGCCAGCAGCCAAGACTCAGGCTACAATCAGCCCCAGCATTTT. Its protein is CASSQDSGYNQPQHF.

The chain combines TRBV6-6 with TRBJ2-7; 8 bases line up with TRBD1. With V trimmed by 4 bases and J by 0 bases, 8 bases remained unmatched. The CDR3 is made up of 16 amino acids. The V gene's germline CDR1 is MNHNY and CDR2 SVGAGI (reference sequence). In nucleotides, the CDR3 is TGTGCCAGCAGTTCCCCCTCGACAGGGGTCTCCTACGAGCAGTACTTC. It codes for CASSSPSTGVSYEQYF.

The genes are TRBV4-1 and TRBJ1-1, with D hard to call. Trimming removed 0 bases at V and 5 bases at J, with 10 bases between. The CDR3 totals 14 residues. Germline CDR1 MGHRA, CDR2 YSYEKL. In DNA, the CDR3 is TGCGCCAGCAGCCAAGAAAATGTAGATACTGAAGCTTTCTTT. Encoded protein: CASSQENVDTEAFF.

This chain joins TRBV28 and TRBJ2-5, with D possibly being TRBD1 (6 bases). This CDR3 has 13 amino acids. Germline CDR1 MDHEN, CDR2 SYDVKM. The V and J ends lost 6 bases and 4 bases respectively, with 12 bases between them. The CDR3 spells CASRGTGRETQYF. The CDR3 region has the DNA TGTGCCAGCAGGGGAACAGGGAGAGAGACCCAGTACTTC.

This sequence joins TRBV29-1 and TRBJ1-2; D gene ambiguous. The CDR3 runs 11 residues. Deletions cut 4 bases from V and 5 bases from J, with 8 bases between. Germline lookup yields CDR1 SQVTM and CDR2 ANQGSEA. The CDR3 here is CSVVGGYGYTF. The CDR3 coding sequence is TGCAGCGTTGTGGGTGGTTATGGCTACACCTTC. The complete variable domain, with remaining parts taken from reference TRBV29-1 and TRBJ1-2, reads SAVISQKPSRDICQRGTSLTIQCQVDSQVTMMFWYRQQPGQSLTLIATANQGSEATYESGFVIDKFPISRPNLTFSTLTVSNMSPEDSSIYLCSVVGGYGYTFGSGTRLTVV.

The chain uses TRBV10-2 and TRBJ2-5, with 8 nucleotides matching TRBD1. The junction had 0 bases not matched to a gene; V was cut back by 3 bases and J by 9 bases. Germline CDR1 and CDR2: WSHSY and SAAADI. The CDR3 extends over 11 amino acids. CDR3: CASSEQGAQYF. For the CDR3, the DNA is TGCGCCAGCAGTGAACAGGGGGCCCAGTACTTC.

The chain couples TRBV9 to TRBJ1-3, with D tentatively TRBD1 (6 bases). V was shortened by 0 bases and J by 1 base, with 11 bases between the two germline ends. This CDR3 is 16 amino acids long. Per the germline V gene, CDR1 is SGDLS and CDR2 is YYNGEE. CDR3 DNA: TGTGCCAGCAGCGTAGCAGGGGCGCTGTCTGGAAACACCATATATTTT. This codes for CASSVAGALSGNTIYF.

The chain uses TRBV10-3 and TRBJ2-3; the D gene could be TRBD1 or TRBD2 (5 bases each). Between the trimmed V and J ends, which lost 0 bases and 4 bases, there was a span of 14 bases. There are 16 residues in the CDR3. Looked up from germline, CDR1 is ENHRY and CDR2 is SYGVKD. The CDR3 loop is CAISESMGEWADTQYF. CDR3 DNA: TGTGCCATCAGTGAGTCAATGGGGGAGTGGGCAGATACGCAGTATTTT.

The chain is built from TRBV3-1 (or the pseudogene TRBV3-2) and TRBJ1-5, with D possibly being TRBD1 (5 bases). The length of the CDR3 is 17 residues. The germline V gene encodes CDR1 LGHDT and CDR2 YNNKEL (reference sequence). V was pared by 1 base and J by 3 bases, with 16 bases between. The CDR3 here is CASSQVGAKHYNQPQHF. The CDR3 DNA is TGTGCCAGCAGCCAAGTAGGGGCGAAACACTACAATCAGCCCCAGCATTTT.